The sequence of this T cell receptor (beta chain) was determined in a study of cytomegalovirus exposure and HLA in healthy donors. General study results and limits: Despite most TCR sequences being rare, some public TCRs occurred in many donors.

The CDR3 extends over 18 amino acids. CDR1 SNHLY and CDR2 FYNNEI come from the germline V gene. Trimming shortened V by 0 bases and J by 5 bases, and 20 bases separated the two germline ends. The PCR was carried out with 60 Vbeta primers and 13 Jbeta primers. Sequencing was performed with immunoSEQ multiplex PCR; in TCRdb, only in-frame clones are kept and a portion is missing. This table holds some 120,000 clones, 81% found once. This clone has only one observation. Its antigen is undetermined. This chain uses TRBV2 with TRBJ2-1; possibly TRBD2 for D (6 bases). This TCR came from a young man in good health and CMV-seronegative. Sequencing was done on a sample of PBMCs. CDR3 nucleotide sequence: TGTGCCAGCAGTGAAGCGCTTCGTAGGGCGGGGTCTGACAATGAGCAGTTCTTC. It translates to CASSEALRRAGSDNEQFF.